Each of the 16 T cell receptor beta chains below was sequenced from the same sample in a study of blood T cell repertoires in COVID-19. The protocol was immunoSEQ multiplex PCR, while the TCRdb copy is restricted to in-frame clones and leaves out a portion. Of 200,000 or so clones listed, 84% were seen once; the top ten hold approximately 5.1%. The sequencing sample was made of peripheral blood. The receptors were sampled from a woman in her sixties who had recovered from COVID-19.

The rearrangement links TRBV5-6 to TRBJ1-2; 7 bases match TRBD1. CDR1 and CDR2 (germline): SGHDT, YYEEEE. The junction had 13 bases not matched to a gene; V was cut back by 8 bases and J by 0 bases. The CDR3 loop spans 16 amino acids. The CDR3 region is CASVLWTGTTNYGYTF. The CDR3 DNA sequence: TGTGCCAGTGTGTTGTGGACAGGAACCACTAACTATGGCTACACCTTC.

The chain is built from TRBV5-5 and TRBJ1-1, with TRBD1 matching over 8 bases. Germline CDR1 is SGHKS and CDR2 is YYEKEE (reference sequence). The CDR3 is 15 amino acids. Trimming removed 4 bases from V and 4 bases from J; junction bases left unmatched: 9. The CDR3 DNA follows: TGTGCCAGCAGCGACATACAGGGGGGTTTCACTGAAGCTTTCTTT. Its translation: CASSDIQGGFTEAFF.

The table lists this clone with a few counts. The rearrangement links TRBV29-1 to TRBJ2-1; the D gene is possibly TRBD1 (6 bases). The CDR3 runs to 14 residues. Deletions cut 4 bases from V and 7 bases from J, with 17 bases between. Germline lookup yields CDR1 SQVTM and CDR2 ANQGSEA. CDR3 in amino acids: CSVVGFDRYNEQFF. The CDR3, as DNA: TGCAGCGTTGTGGGGTTCGACAGGTATAATGAGCAGTTCTTC.

The V and J genes are TRBV13 and TRBJ1-2; 7 nucleotides align to TRBD1. The V segment lost 4 bases and the J segment 8 bases; nucleotides outside the gene matches: 4. Germline CDR1 and CDR2: PRHDT and FYEKMQ (reference sequence). The CDR3 sequence is 12 residues long. CDR3 amino acids: CASSSGQPGYTF. Here the CDR3 DNA reads TGTGCCAGCAGCTCGGGACAGCCCGGCTACACCTTC.

The J gene is TRBJ2-3, the V gene TRBV4-1; 7 bases align to TRBD1. The CDR3 totals 15 residues. V shed 4 bases and J 1 base; nucleotides not matched to a gene: 5. Looked up from germline, CDR1 is MGHRA and CDR2 is YSYEKL. The CDR3 protein is CASSPRTGGTDTQYF. In DNA, the CDR3 is TGCGCCAGCAGCCCGCGAACAGGGGGCACAGATACGCAGTATTTT.

This clone was counted between two and nine times. V gene TRBV29-1 combines with J gene TRBJ1-5; maybe TRBD1 (6 bases). CDR1 is SQVTM, CDR2 ANQGSEA, per germline. This CDR3 region has 13 residues. V dropped 5 bases and J dropped 3 bases, with 11 bases sitting between them. The CDR3 DNA follows: TGCAGCGTTACGGACAGCTACAATCAGCCCCAGCATTTT. Translation: CSVTDSYNQPQHF.

The chain uses TRBV19 and TRBJ1-5, with D possibly TRBD1 on 6 matching bases. The CDR3 runs to 15 residues. Trimming removed 4 bases at V and 0 bases at J, with 10 bases between. Germline values: CDR1 LNHDA, CDR2 SQIVND (reference sequence). The chain's CDR3 is CASSTRQDSNQPQHF. Here the CDR3 DNA reads TGTGCCAGTAGTACCCGACAGGATAGCAATCAGCCCCAGCATTTT.

The genes are TRBV7-8 and TRBJ1-2; 9 positions match TRBD1. The V and J ends lost 5 bases and 5 bases, in that order; junction bases with no gene match: 9. The CDR3 length is 15 residues. Per the germline V gene, CDR1 is SGHVS and CDR2 is FQNEAQ. The CDR3 here is CASSNRDRALYGYTF. The CDR3 nucleotides are TGTGCCAGCAGCAACCGGGACAGGGCCTTATATGGCTACACCTTC.

The rearrangement links TRBV12-5 to TRBJ2-7; tentative D call: TRBD2 (6 bases). Deletions cut 9 bases from V and 7 bases from J, with 19 bases between. Germline values: CDR1 LGHNT, CDR2 FRNRAP. This CDR3 contains 13 residues. In DNA, the CDR3 is TGTGCTAGCCGAATAACTGGGGCGGGGGAGCAGTACTTC. Translated, it gives CASRITGAGEQYF.

This clone was recorded once. The gene calls are TRBV18 and TRBJ2-5; the D gene is possibly TRBD1 (5 bases). The CDR3 consists of 15 residues. Looked up from germline, CDR1 is KGHSH and CDR2 is LQKENI. V shed 6 bases and J shed 0 bases, with 14 bases lying between them. This CDR3 reads CASSPDSRYQETQYF. CDR3 coding DNA: TGTGCCAGCTCCCCAGACAGTCGGTACCAAGAGACCCAGTACTTC.

Details on this clone: This sample also contains other DNA sequences that code for the same CDR3. This chain links TRBV18 with TRBJ2-3, with TRBD2 matching over 12 bases. This CDR3 spans 15 amino acids. Losses at the gene ends were 3 bases for V and 3 bases for J; bases not matched to a gene: 1. The V gene's germline CDR1 is KGHSH and CDR2 LQKENI. The CDR3 DNA is TGTGCCAGCTCACCGCTAGCGGGGGGGACAGATACGCAGTATTTT. Translation: CASSPLAGGTDTQYF. Complete variable domain (other parts from reference TRBV18 and TRBJ2-3): NAGVMQNPRHLVRRRGQEARLRCSPMKGHSHVYWYRQLPEEGLKFMVYLQKENIIDESGMPKERFSAEFPKEGPSILRIQQVVRGDSAAYFCASSPLAGGTDTQYFGPGTRLTVL.

This chain uses TRBV11-1 with TRBJ1-1; a possible D gene is TRBD1 (5 bases). CDR1 is SGHAT, CDR2 FQDESV, per germline (reference sequence). CDR3 size: 13 residues. V shed 5 bases and J shed 10 bases, with 17 bases lying between them. The CDR3, as DNA: TGTGCCAGCAGCCCGCGGGGGGTATGGCCAGCTTTCTTT. It yields the protein CASSPRGVWPAFF.

The chain recombines TRBV4-2 with TRBJ2-3; possible D gene TRBD2, 7 bases. Germline V gives CDR1 LGHNA, CDR2 YNFKEQ. The CDR3 is 17 residues long. Trimming took off 4 bases at V and 3 bases at J, with 20 bases between the two ends. CDR3 DNA sequence: TGTGCCAGCAGCCTCCAGGGGCGGGGGCCCGGTACAGATACGCAGTATTTT. Translating gives CASSLQGRGPGTDTQYF.

The chain recombines TRBV7-9 with TRBJ2-1; 11 bases map to TRBD2. CDR1 is SEHNR and CDR2 is FQNEAQ in the germline V gene (reference sequence). CDR3 length: 15 residues. J was trimmed by 8 bases and V by 4 bases; bases with no gene match: 7. The CDR3 loop reads CASSYSGGALDEQFF. Written as DNA, the CDR3 is TGTGCCAGCAGCTATAGCGGGGGGGCCCTGGATGAGCAGTTCTTC.

The chain has TRBV6-5 and TRBJ1-1; 7 positions match TRBD1. J was trimmed by 4 bases and V by 7 bases; bases with no gene match: 3. CDR3 length: 12 amino acids. CDR1 and CDR2 from the germline V gene are MNHEY and SVGAGI. The CDR3, as DNA: TGTGCCAGCATCCAGGGGGGCACTGAAGCTTTCTTT. Translated, it gives CASIQGGTEAFF.

The chain couples TRBV13 to TRBJ1-5; D not certain. CDR1 and CDR2 (germline): PRHDT, FYEKMQ (reference sequence). V lost 4 bases to trimming and J lost 2 bases, with 12 bases between them. The CDR3 has 15 amino acids. CDR3: CASSSRGEGNQPQHF. CDR3 nucleotide sequence: TGTGCCAGCAGCTCCCGTGGAGAAGGCAATCAGCCCCAGCATTTT.